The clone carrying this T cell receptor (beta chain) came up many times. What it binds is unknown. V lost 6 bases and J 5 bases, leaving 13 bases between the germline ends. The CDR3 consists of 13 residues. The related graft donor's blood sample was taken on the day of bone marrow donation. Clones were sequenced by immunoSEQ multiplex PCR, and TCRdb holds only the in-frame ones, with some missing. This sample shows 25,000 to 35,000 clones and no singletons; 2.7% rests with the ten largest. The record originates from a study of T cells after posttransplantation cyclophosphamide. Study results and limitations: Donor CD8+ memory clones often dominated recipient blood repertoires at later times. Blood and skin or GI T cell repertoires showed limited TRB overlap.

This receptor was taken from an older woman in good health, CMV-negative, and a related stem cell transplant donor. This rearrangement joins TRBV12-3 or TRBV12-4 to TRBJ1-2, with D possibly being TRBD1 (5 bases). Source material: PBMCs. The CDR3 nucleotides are TGTGCCAGCAGCCGACAGATTTCATATGGCTACACCTTC. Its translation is CASSRQISYGYTF.